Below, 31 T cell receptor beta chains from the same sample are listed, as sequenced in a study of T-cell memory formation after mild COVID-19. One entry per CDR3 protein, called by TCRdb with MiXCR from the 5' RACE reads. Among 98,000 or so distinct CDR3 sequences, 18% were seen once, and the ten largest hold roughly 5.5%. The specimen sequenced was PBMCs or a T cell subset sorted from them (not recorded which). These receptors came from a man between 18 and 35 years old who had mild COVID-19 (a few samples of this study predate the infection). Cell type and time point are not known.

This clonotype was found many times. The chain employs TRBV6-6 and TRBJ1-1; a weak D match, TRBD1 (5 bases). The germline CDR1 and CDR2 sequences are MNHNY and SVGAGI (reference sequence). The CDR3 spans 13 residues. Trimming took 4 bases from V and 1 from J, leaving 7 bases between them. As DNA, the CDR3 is TGTGCCAGCAGTTTTGGGGGGAACACTGAAGCTTTCTTT. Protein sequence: CASSFGGNTEAFF.

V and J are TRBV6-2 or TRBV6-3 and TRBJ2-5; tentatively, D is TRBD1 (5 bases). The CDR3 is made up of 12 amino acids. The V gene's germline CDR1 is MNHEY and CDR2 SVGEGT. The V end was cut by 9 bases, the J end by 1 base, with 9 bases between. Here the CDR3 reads CASRTSQETQYF. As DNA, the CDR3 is TGTGCCAGTCGGACATCCCAAGAGACCCAGTACTTC.

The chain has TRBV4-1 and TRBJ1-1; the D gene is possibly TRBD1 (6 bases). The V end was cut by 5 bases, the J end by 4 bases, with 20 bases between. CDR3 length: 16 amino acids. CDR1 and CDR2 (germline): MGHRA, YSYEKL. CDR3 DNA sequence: TGCGCCAGCAGCAAACGCTACAGGGATTATTCCACTGAAGCTTTCTTT. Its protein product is CASSKRYRDYSTEAFF.

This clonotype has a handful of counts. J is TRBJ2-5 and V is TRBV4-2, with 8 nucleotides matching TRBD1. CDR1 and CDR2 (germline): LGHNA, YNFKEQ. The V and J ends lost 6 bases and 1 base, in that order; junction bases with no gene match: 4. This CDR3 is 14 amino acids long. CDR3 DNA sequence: TGTGCCAGCAGTCTGGGACAGGCCCAAGAGACCCAGTACTTC. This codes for CASSLGQAQETQYF.

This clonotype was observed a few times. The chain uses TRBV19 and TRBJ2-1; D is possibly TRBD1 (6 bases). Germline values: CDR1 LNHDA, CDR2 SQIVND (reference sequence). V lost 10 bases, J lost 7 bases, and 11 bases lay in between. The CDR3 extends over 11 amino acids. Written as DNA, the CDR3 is TGTGCCACCTACAGGGATAATGAGCAGTTCTTC. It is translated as CATYRDNEQFF.

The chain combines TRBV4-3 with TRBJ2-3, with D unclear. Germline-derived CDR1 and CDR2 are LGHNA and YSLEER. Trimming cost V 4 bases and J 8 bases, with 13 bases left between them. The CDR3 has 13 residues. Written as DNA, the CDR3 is TGCGCCAGCAGCCCGTCACTGGATAGTACGCAGTATTTT. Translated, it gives CASSPSLDSTQYF.

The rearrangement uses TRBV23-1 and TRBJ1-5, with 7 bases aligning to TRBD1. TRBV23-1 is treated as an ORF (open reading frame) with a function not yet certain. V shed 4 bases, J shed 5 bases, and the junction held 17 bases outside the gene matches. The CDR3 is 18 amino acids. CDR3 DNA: TGCGCCAGCAGTCCCACACTTAGGGGACAGTGGCCCCATCAGCCCCAGCATTTT. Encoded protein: CASSPTLRGQWPHQPQHF.

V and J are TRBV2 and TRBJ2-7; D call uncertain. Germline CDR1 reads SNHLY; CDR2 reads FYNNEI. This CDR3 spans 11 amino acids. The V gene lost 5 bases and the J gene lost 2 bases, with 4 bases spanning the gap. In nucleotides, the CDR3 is TGTGCCAGCAGTCCCACCTACGAGCAGTACTTC. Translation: CASSPTYEQYF.

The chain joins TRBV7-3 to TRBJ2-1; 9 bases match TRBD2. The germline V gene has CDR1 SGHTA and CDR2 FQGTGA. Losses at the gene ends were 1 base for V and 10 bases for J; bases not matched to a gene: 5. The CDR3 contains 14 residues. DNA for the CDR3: TGTGCCAGCAGCTTAAGCGGGGGGGCCAAGGAGCAGTTCTTC. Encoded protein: CASSLSGGAKEQFF. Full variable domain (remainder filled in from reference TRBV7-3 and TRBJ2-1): GAGVSQTPSNKVTEKGKYVELRCDPISGHTALYWYRQSLGQGPEFLIYFQGTGAADDSGLPNDRFFAVRPEGSVSTLKIQRTERGDSAVYLCASSLSGGAKEQFFGPGTRLTVL.

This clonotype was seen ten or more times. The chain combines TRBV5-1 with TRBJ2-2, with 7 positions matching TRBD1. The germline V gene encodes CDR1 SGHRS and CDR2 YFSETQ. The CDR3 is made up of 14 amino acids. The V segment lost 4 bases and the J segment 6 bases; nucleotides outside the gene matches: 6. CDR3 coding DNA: TGCGCCAGCAGCACCGGGACAGCGGCCGGGGAGCTGTTTTTT. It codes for CASSTGTAAGELFF.

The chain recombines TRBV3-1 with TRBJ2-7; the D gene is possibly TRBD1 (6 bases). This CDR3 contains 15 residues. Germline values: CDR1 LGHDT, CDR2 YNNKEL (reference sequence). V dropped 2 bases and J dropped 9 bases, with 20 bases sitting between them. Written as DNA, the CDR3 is TGTGCCAGCAGCCAATTTACAGGGTGGGGGACCTGGCAGTACTTC. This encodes CASSQFTGWGTWQYF.

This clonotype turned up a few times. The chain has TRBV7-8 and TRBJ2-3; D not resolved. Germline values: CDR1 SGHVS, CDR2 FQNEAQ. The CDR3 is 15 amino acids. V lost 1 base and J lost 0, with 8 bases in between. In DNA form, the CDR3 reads TGTGCCAGCAGCTTAGTTATAGGAAGCACAGATACGCAGTATTTT. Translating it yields CASSLVIGSTDTQYF.

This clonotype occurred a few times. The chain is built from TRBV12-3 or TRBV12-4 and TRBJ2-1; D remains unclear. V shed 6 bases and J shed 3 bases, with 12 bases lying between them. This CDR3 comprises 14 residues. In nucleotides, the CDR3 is TGTGCCAGCAGCTACATTTCGGGCTACAATGAGCAGTTCTTC. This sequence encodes CASSYISGYNEQFF.

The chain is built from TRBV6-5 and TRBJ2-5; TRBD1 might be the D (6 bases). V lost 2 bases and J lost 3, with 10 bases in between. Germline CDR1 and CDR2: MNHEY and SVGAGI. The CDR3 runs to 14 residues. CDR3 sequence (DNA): TGTGCCAGCAGTTACATCAGGGGAGAAGAGACCCAGTACTTC. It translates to CASSYIRGEETQYF.

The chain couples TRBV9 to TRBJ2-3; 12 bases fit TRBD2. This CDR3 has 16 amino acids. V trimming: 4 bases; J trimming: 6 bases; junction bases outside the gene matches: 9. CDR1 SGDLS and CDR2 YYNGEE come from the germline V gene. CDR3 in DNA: TGTGCCAGCAGCCCCGGACTAGCGGGGACCATGGATACGCAGTATTTT. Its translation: CASSPGLAGTMDTQYF.

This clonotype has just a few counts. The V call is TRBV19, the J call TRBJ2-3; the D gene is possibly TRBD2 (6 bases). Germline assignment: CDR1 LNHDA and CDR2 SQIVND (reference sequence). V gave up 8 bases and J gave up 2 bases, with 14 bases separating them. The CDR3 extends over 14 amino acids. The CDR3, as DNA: TGTGCCAGTCGTCCTAGCGTAGACACAGATACGCAGTATTTT. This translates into CASRPSVDTDTQYF.

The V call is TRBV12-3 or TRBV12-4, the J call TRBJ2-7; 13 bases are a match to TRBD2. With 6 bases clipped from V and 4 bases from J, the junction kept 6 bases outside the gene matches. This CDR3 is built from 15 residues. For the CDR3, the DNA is TGTGCCAGCAGCCCGACTAGCGGGGGGAGGTACGAGCAGTACTTC. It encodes CASSPTSGGRYEQYF.

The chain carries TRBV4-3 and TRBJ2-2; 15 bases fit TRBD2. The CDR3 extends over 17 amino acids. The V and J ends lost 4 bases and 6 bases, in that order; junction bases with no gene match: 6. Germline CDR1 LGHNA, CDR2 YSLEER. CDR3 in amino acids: CASSPRTSGGEAGELFF. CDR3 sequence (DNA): TGCGCCAGCAGCCCTCGGACTAGCGGGGGGGAGGCCGGGGAGCTGTTTTTT.

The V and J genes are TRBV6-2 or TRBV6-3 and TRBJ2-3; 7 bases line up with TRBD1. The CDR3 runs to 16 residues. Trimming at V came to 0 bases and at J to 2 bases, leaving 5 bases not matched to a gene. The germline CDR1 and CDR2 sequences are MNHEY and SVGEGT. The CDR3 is CASSYSMDRHTDTQYF. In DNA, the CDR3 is TGTGCCAGCAGTTACTCGATGGACAGGCACACAGATACGCAGTATTTT.

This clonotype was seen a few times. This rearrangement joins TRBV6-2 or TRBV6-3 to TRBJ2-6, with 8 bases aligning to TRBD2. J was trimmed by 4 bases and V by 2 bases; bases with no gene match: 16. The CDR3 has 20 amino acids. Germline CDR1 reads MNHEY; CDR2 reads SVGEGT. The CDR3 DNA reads TGTGCCAGCAGTTACAACGCGCGGGGGGCCCGCACGTCGGGGGCCAACGTCCTGACTTTC. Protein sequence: CASSYNARGARTSGANVLTF.

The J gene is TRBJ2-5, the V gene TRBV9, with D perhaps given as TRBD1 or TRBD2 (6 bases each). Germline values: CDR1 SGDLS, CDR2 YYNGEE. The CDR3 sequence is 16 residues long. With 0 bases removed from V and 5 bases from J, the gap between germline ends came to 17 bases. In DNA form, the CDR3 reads TGTGCCAGCAGCGTAGCTGGGGGGCTGGGGGGTGAGACCCAGTACTTC. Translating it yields CASSVAGGLGGETQYF. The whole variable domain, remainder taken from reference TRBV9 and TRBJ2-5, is DSGVTQTPKHLITATGQRVTLRCSPRSGDLSVYWYQQSLDQGLQFLIQYYNGEERAKGNILERFSAQQFPDLHSELNLSSLELGDSALYFCASSVAGGLGGETQYFGPGTRLLVL.

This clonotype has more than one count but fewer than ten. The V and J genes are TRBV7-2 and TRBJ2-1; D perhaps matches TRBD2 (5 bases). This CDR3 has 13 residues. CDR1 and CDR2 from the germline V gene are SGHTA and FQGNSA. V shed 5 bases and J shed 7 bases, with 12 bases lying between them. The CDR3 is CASSPLGSNEQFF. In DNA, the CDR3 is TGTGCCAGCAGCCCGTTGGGGAGTAATGAGCAGTTCTTC.

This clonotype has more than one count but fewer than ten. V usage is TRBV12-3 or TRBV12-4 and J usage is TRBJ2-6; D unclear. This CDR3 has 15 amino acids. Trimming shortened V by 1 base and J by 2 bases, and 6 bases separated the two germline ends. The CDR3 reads CASSLVGAGANVLTF. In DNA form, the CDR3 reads TGTGCCAGCAGTTTAGTTGGGGCTGGGGCCAACGTCCTGACTTTC.

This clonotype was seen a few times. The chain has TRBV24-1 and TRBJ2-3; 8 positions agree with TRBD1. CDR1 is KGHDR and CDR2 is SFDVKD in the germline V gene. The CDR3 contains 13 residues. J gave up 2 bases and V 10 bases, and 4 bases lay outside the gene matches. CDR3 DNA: TGTGCCACGACAGGGGCCTACACAGATACGCAGTATTTT. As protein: CATTGAYTDTQYF.

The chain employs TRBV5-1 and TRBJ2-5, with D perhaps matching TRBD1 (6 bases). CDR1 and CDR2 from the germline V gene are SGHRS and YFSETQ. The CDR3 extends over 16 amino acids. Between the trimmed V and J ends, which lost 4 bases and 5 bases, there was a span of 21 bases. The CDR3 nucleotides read TGCGCCAGCAGCCGGGCCGGGGACAACCCGTCGGAGACCCAGTACTTC. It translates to CASSRAGDNPSETQYF. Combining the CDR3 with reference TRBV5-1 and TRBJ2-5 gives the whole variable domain KAGVTQTPRYLIKTRGQQVTLSCSPISGHRSVSWYQQTPGQGLQFLFEYFSETQRNKGNFPGRFSGRQFSNSRSEMNVSTLELGDSALYLCASSRAGDNPSETQYFGPGTRLLVL.

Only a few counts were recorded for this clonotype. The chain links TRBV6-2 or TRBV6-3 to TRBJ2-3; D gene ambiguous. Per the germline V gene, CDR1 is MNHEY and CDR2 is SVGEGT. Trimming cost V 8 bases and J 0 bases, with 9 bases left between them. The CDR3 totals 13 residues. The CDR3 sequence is CASSNPSTDTQYF. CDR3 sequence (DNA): TGTGCCAGCTCGAATCCGAGCACAGATACGCAGTATTTT.

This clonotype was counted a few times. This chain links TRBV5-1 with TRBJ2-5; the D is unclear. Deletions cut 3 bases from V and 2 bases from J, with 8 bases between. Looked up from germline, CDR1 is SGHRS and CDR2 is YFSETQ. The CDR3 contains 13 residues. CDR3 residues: CASSSVGQETQYF. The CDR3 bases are TGCGCCAGCAGCTCGGTCGGACAAGAGACCCAGTACTTC.

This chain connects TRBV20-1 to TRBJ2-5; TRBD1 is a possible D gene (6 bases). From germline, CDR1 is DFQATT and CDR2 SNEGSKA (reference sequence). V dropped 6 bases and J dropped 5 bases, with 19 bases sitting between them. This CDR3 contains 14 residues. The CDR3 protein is CSAPGHDRSETQYF. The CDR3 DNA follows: TGCAGTGCCCCTGGACACGACAGGTCGGAGACCCAGTACTTC.

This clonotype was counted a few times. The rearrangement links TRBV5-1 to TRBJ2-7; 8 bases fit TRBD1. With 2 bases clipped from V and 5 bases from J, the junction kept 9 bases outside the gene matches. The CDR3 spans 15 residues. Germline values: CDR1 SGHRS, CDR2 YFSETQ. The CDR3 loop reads CASSLQGQASDEQYF. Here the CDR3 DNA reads TGCGCCAGCAGCTTACAGGGACAGGCGTCCGACGAGCAGTACTTC. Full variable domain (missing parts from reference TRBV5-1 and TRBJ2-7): KAGVTQTPRYLIKTRGQQVTLSCSPISGHRSVSWYQQTPGQGLQFLFEYFSETQRNKGNFPGRFSGRQFSNSRSEMNVSTLELGDSALYLCASSLQGQASDEQYFGPGTRLTVT.

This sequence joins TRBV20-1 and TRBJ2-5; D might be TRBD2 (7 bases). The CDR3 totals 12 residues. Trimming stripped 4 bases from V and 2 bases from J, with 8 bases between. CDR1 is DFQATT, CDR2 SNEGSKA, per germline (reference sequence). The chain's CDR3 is CSAKGGQETQYF. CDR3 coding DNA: TGCAGTGCTAAGGGGGGGCAAGAGACCCAGTACTTC.

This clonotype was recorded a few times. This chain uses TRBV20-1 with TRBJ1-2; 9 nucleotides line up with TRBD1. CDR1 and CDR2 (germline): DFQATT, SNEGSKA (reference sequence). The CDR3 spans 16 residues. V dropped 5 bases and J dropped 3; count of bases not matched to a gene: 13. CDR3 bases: TGCAGTGCTGACCCGGGGGTGGGACAGGGCGACTATGGCTACACCTTC. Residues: CSADPGVGQGDYGYTF.